Following are 15 T cell receptor beta chains from one sample sequenced in a study of B cell selection in AIRE deficiency. CD4+CD127+ cells were sorted as the conventional CD4 T cells. Sequencing was performed with immunoSEQ multiplex PCR; in TCRdb, only in-frame clones are kept and a portion is missing. The sample has about 27,000 clones; around 95% are singletons. Specimen: CD4+CD127+ conventional T cells sorted from PBMCs. All receptors derive from a human donor in good health.

In its sample, this clone was seen once. This CDR3 is CASSLPQGLYNEQFF. The CDR3 DNA is TGTGCCAGCAGCTTACCACAGGGCCTTTACAATGAGCAGTTCTTC. The V and J genes are TRBV7-2 and TRBJ2-1; perhaps TRBD1 as D (6 bases). Trimming removed 2 bases at V and 4 bases at J, with 12 bases between. The CDR3 contains 15 residues. Germline lookup yields CDR1 SGHTA and CDR2 FQGNSA.

The chain carries TRBV7-3 and TRBJ2-7; TRBD2 matches 14 bases. Losses at the gene ends were 6 bases for V and 7 bases for J; bases not matched to a gene: 11. The CDR3 is 16 residues long. CDR1 is SGHTA and CDR2 is FQGTGA in the germline V gene. The DNA for the CDR3 is TGTGCCAGCAGTCTTTCGGGACTAGCGGGAGCGGGGGAGCAGTACTTC. This encodes CASSLSGLAGAGEQYF. Full variable domain (remainder filled in from reference TRBV7-3 and TRBJ2-7): GAGVSQTPSNKVTEKGKYVELRCDPISGHTALYWYRQSLGQGPEFLIYFQGTGAADDSGLPNDRFFAVRPEGSVSTLKIQRTERGDSAVYLCASSLSGLAGAGEQYFGPGTRLTVT.

The V call is TRBV5-6, the J call TRBJ1-2; D remains ambiguous. From germline, CDR1 is SGHDT and CDR2 YYEEEE. Between the trimmed V and J ends, which lost 3 bases and 6 bases, there was a span of 9 bases. The length of the CDR3 is 12 residues. In nucleotides, the CDR3 is TGTGCCAGCAGCTACCGGGCCGATGGCTACACCTTC. It codes for CASSYRADGYTF.

This chain uses TRBV10-3 with TRBJ2-7; no clear D. This CDR3 region has 12 residues. Germline lookup yields CDR1 ENHRY and CDR2 SYGVKD. V was cut by 2 bases and J by 0 bases, with 2 bases left in between. CDR3 DNA sequence: TGTGCCATCAGTGAGGACTCCTACGAGCAGTACTTC. Translation gives CAISEDSYEQYF.

The gene calls are TRBV5-1 and TRBJ2-1; 12 bases fit TRBD2. The trim removed 2 bases at V and 2 bases at J, leaving 11 bases unmatched. The germline V gene encodes CDR1 SGHRS and CDR2 YFSETQ. The CDR3 is made up of 19 amino acids. CDR3 protein: CASSLGPSGRGETYNEQFF. In DNA form, the CDR3 reads TGCGCCAGCAGCTTAGGTCCTAGCGGGAGGGGAGAAACCTACAATGAGCAGTTCTTC.

This sequence joins TRBV7-6 and TRBJ1-6, with TRBD1 as a possible D gene (6 bases). CDR1 is SGHVS, CDR2 FNYEAQ, per germline. The CDR3 runs 15 residues. Trimming took off 2 bases at V and 9 bases at J, with 14 bases between the two ends. The CDR3 DNA reads TGTGCCAGCAGCTTACTTCAGGGGATGGTTTCACCCCTCCACTTT. Translation gives CASSLLQGMVSPLHF.

The chain uses TRBV5-4 and TRBJ2-1; unclear D gene. Germline lookup yields CDR1 SGHNT and CDR2 YYREEE (reference sequence). V was cut by 1 base and J by 6 bases, with 11 bases left in between. The CDR3 is 14 residues long. CDR3 sequence reads: CASSLLRRPNEQFF. The CDR3 DNA follows: TGTGCCAGCAGCTTGTTGAGGCGCCCCAATGAGCAGTTCTTC.

The chain recombines TRBV27 with TRBJ1-1; the D gene is possibly TRBD1 (6 bases). This CDR3 comprises 13 residues. The germline gives CDR1 MNHEY, CDR2 SMNVEV (reference sequence). V gave up 4 bases and J gave up 7 bases, with 13 bases separating them. The CDR3 sequence: CASSSSGAREAFF. CDR3 coding DNA: TGTGCCAGCAGTTCTTCAGGGGCCCGTGAAGCTTTCTTT.

The chain couples TRBV27 to TRBJ2-3; either TRBD1 or TRBD2 may supply D (6 bases each). The ends were cut back, 0 bases at V and 6 bases at J, with 16 bases in the middle. Germline V lookup: CDR1 MNHEY, CDR2 SMNVEV (reference sequence). The CDR3 contains 16 residues. The CDR3 nucleotides read TGTGCCAGCAGTTTATCCTTAGGGGGAGGATTGGATACGCAGTATTTT. Protein: CASSLSLGGGLDTQYF.

This clone was picked up one time. The chain has TRBV5-1 and TRBJ2-2, with no clear D. In germline, CDR1 is SGHRS, CDR2 YFSETQ. CDR3 length: 13 amino acids. Trimming pared 0 bases from V and 4 bases from J, leaving 4 bases between. CDR3 DNA sequence: TGCGCCAGCAGCTTGGAGTTCACCGGGGAGCTGTTTTTT. Its translation: CASSLEFTGELFF.

The J gene is TRBJ2-2, the V gene TRBV30; 9 positions agree with TRBD1. Germline V lookup: CDR1 GTSNPN, CDR2 SVGIG (reference sequence). The CDR3 is 15 residues long. J was trimmed by 6 bases and V by 4 bases; bases with no gene match: 9. CDR3 sequence reads: CAWKRTGAMAGELFF. CDR3 bases: TGTGCCTGGAAGAGGACAGGGGCAATGGCCGGGGAGCTGTTTTTT.

The CDR3 loop reads CASSLTGGQYEQYF. CDR3 DNA sequence: TGTGCCAGCAGCTTAACTGGCGGACAATACGAGCAGTACTTC. This chain uses TRBV5-6 with TRBJ2-7; D possibly corresponds to TRBD1 (5 bases). Germline V gives CDR1 SGHDT, CDR2 YYEEEE. CDR3 length equals 14 residues. V lost 2 bases and J 4 bases, leaving 13 bases between the germline ends.

This chain connects TRBV6-5 to TRBJ2-5, with TRBD1 matching 10 bases. The V segment lost 5 bases and the J segment 5 bases; nucleotides outside the gene matches: 5. The germline V gene has CDR1 MNHEY and CDR2 SVGAGI. This CDR3 has 14 residues. The CDR3 loop is CASSPGQGGETQYF. CDR3 DNA sequence: TGTGCCAGCAGTCCAGGACAGGGGGGGGAGACCCAGTACTTC.

The CDR3 DNA is TGTGCCATGGGACGTCAAGAGACCCAGTACTTC. Translated, it gives CAMGRQETQYF. The chain joins TRBV10-3 to TRBJ2-5, with D possibly called TRBD1 or TRBD2 (5 bases each). V gave up 9 bases and J gave up 2 bases, with 7 bases separating them. CDR1 is ENHRY, CDR2 SYGVKD, per germline. The CDR3 extends over 11 amino acids.

V usage is TRBV6-5 and J usage is TRBJ2-7; D unresolved. This CDR3 has 14 amino acids. CDR1 and CDR2 from the germline V gene are MNHEY and SVGAGI. V lost 4 bases, J lost 0 bases, and 10 bases lay in between. As DNA, the CDR3 is TGTGCCAGCAGTTCCGGGTCATTCTCCTACGAGCAGTACTTC. Its translation is CASSSGSFSYEQYF.